The 24 T cell receptor beta chains below were found in one sample sequenced in a study of cytomegalovirus exposure and HLA in healthy donors. In the PCR, 60 Vbeta and 13 Jbeta primers were used. The table came from immunoSEQ multiplex PCR; TCRdb's copy has only in-frame clones and leaves some out. The top ten hold 1.5% of the sample, which has 180,000 or so clones, 82% seen once. Material for sequencing was PBMCs. These receptors came from a middle-aged man in good health and CMV-seronegative.

The chain joins TRBV5-1 to TRBJ1-3; D gene uncertain. The V end was cut by 4 bases, the J end by 4 bases, with 18 bases between. The CDR3 length is 16 residues. The germline V gene has CDR1 SGHRS and CDR2 YFSETQ. DNA of the CDR3: TGCGCCAGCAGCCCCGGTGGTCTAAGTTCGGGAAACACCATATATTTT. Protein: CASSPGGLSSGNTIYF.

The chain links TRBV6-5 to TRBJ2-3; a weak D match, TRBD2 (6 bases). CDR3 size: 16 residues. V shed 0 bases and J shed 3 bases, with 13 bases lying between them. Germline CDR1 is MNHEY and CDR2 is SVGAGI. This CDR3 reads CASSYSISGGTDTQYF. In nucleotides, the CDR3 is TGTGCCAGCAGTTACTCGATCAGCGGAGGGACAGATACGCAGTATTTT.

This chain joins TRBV10-1 and TRBJ2-1; tentatively, D is TRBD1 (6 bases). The CDR3 contains 13 residues. Germline CDR1 and CDR2: WNHNN and SYGVQD (reference sequence). Trimming pared 10 bases from V and 8 bases from J, leaving 18 bases between. This CDR3 reads CANTITQGHEQFF. The CDR3 DNA reads as TGCGCCAACACAATCACTCAGGGGCATGAGCAGTTCTTC.

The CDR3 nucleotides are TGTGCCAGCAGTGTAATCTGGGGACAGGGGGCCGAGCAGTACTTC. This translates into CASSVIWGQGAEQYF. This chain connects TRBV2 to TRBJ2-7, with TRBD1 identical over 12 bases. The length of the CDR3 is 15 residues. Germline V gives CDR1 SNHLY, CDR2 FYNNEI. Losses at the gene ends were 4 bases for V and 6 bases for J; bases not matched to a gene: 7.

This chain joins TRBV4-2 and TRBJ1-1; the D gene is possibly TRBD1 (5 bases). Trimming left V 1 base short and J 4 bases short, with 13 bases between. Germline lookup yields CDR1 LGHNA and CDR2 YNFKEQ. There are 15 residues in the CDR3. The CDR3 sequence: CASSQGWIQGTEAFF. Here the CDR3 DNA reads TGTGCCAGCAGCCAAGGTTGGATCCAGGGCACTGAAGCTTTCTTT.

The chain uses TRBV9 and TRBJ2-1; D possibly corresponds to TRBD1 (6 bases). Germline CDR1 SGDLS, CDR2 YYNGEE. The CDR3 runs to 15 residues. Trimming cost V 4 bases and J 4 bases, with 15 bases left between them. The CDR3 protein is CASSLTGTKYNEQFF. The DNA for the CDR3 is TGTGCCAGCAGCTTGACCGGGACAAAGTACAATGAGCAGTTCTTC. The variable domain in full, completed from reference TRBV9 and TRBJ2-1, reads DSGVTQTPKHLITATGQRVTLRCSPRSGDLSVYWYQQSLDQGLQFLIQYYNGEERAKGNILERFSAQQFPDLHSELNLSSLELGDSALYFCASSLTGTKYNEQFFGPGTRLTVL.

Regarding this clone: A junction boundary mismatches the germline segment, possibly from a read error. This chain joins TRBV7-7 and TRBJ2-7; 8 nucleotides align to TRBD2. The CDR3 contains 13 residues. Germline lookup yields CDR1 SSHAT and CDR2 FNYEAQ (reference sequence). The CDR3 DNA reads TGTGCTAGCAGCTTGGCGGGAGGCTACGAGCAGTACTTC. Translating gives CASSLAGGYEQYF. Complete variable domain (other parts from reference TRBV7-7 and TRBJ2-7): GAGVSQSPRYKVTKRGQDVTLRCDPISSHATLYWYQQALGQGPEFLTYFNYEAQPDKSGLPSDRFSAERPEGSISTLTIQRTEQRDSAMYRCASSLAGGYEQYFGPGTRLTVT.

The chain employs TRBV7-3 and TRBJ2-1, with 8 nucleotides matching TRBD2. Germline V gene data show CDR1 as SGHTA and CDR2 as FQGTGA. The CDR3 is 14 residues long. With V trimmed by 6 bases and J by 9 bases, 10 bases remained unmatched. DNA of the CDR3: TGTGCCAGCAGAGGGGCGGGGGGAATGGGTGAGCAGTTCTTC. Amino acids: CASRGAGGMGEQFF.

CDR3 sequence (DNA): TGTGCCAGCAGTCAGGGAAGTAACAATGAGCAGTTCTTC. Its protein is CASSQGSNNEQFF. This chain uses TRBV6-5 with TRBJ2-1, with D tentatively TRBD1 (5 bases). Deletions cut 5 bases from V and 5 bases from J, with 10 bases between. The CDR3 runs 13 residues. The V gene's germline CDR1 is MNHEY and CDR2 SVGAGI.

The chain links TRBV14 to TRBJ2-7; TRBD2 matches at 7 bases. V dropped 4 bases and J dropped 7; count of bases not matched to a gene: 13. Germline assignment: CDR1 SGHDN and CDR2 FVKESK. This CDR3 has 15 residues. The chain's CDR3 is CASSPTSAPTGEQYF. For the CDR3, the DNA is TGTGCCAGCAGCCCCACTAGCGCGCCGACGGGGGAGCAGTACTTC. Variable domain in full (rest from reference TRBV14 and TRBJ2-7): EAGVTQFPSHSVIEKGQTVTLRCDPISGHDNLYWYRRVMGKEIKFLLHFVKESKQDESGMPNNRFLAERTGGTYSTLKVQPAELEDSGVYFCASSPTSAPTGEQYFGPGTRLTVT.

The chain is built from TRBV27 and TRBJ2-1, with 7 positions matching TRBD2. Germline lookup yields CDR1 MNHEY and CDR2 SMNVEV (reference sequence). Trimming cost V 1 base and J 4 bases; bases outside gene matches: 4. The CDR3 contains 15 residues. The CDR3 bases are TGTGCCAGCAGTTTATGGCTAGCGGAGTACAATGAGCAGTTCTTC. Amino acid sequence: CASSLWLAEYNEQFF.

This chain links TRBV19 with TRBJ2-7; possibly TRBD2 for D (7 bases). Germline V gives CDR1 LNHDA, CDR2 SQIVND (reference sequence). Trimming stripped 3 bases from V and 4 bases from J, with 13 bases between. The CDR3 extends over 14 amino acids. CDR3 region: CASSMGGLLYEQYF. CDR3 DNA sequence: TGTGCCAGTAGTATGGGGGGGCTACTTTACGAGCAGTACTTC.

The chain joins TRBV7-2 to TRBJ2-7; TRBD1 aligns across 7 bases. The ends lost 5 bases at V and 2 bases at J; junction bases unmatched: 12. The CDR3 length is 16 residues. From germline, CDR1 is SGHTA and CDR2 FQGNSA. As DNA, the CDR3 is TGTGCCAGCAGCCCTCCGACAGGGAATAGACCCTACGAGCAGTACTTC. Translation gives CASSPPTGNRPYEQYF.

V gene TRBV30 combines with J gene TRBJ2-3, with D perhaps TRBD2 (5 bases). V was trimmed by 5 bases and J by 3 bases, leaving 18 bases between them. This CDR3 spans 15 amino acids. CDR1 is GTSNPN and CDR2 is SVGIG in the germline V gene (reference sequence). DNA for the CDR3: TGTGCCTGGGAGGATACCGGGAAAAAAACAGATACGCAGTATTTT. Its translation: CAWEDTGKKTDTQYF.

This sequence joins TRBV19 and TRBJ2-1; unclear D gene. The CDR3 totals 11 residues. Looked up from germline, CDR1 is LNHDA and CDR2 is SQIVND (reference sequence). V was trimmed by 5 bases and J by 6 bases, leaving 5 bases between them. The CDR3 DNA reads TGTGCCAGTAGTCGTTCCAATGAGCAGTTCTTC. Protein product: CASSRSNEQFF. Looking up the rest from reference TRBV19 and TRBJ2-1 gives the full variable domain: DGGITQSPKYLFRKEGQNVTLSCEQNLNHDAMYWYRQDPGQGLRLIYYSQIVNDFQKGDIAEGYSVSREKKESFPLTVTSAQKNPTAFYLCASSRSNEQFFGPGTRLTVL.

This rearrangement joins TRBV30 to TRBJ1-1; 7 positions agree with TRBD1. V lost 8 bases and J lost 8; bases outside the gene matches: 11. CDR1 is GTSNPN, CDR2 SVGIG, per germline (reference sequence). CDR3 length: 12 amino acids. CDR3 in DNA: TGTGCCAGCCGAGAGGGGGCTTTGGAAGCTTTCTTT. Its translation: CASREGALEAFF.

This clone has just one count. The chain carries TRBV6-4 and TRBJ1-2; D is unresolved. Germline V CDR1 and CDR2: MRHNA, SNTAGT. Trimming removed 3 bases at V and 8 bases at J, with 16 bases between. The CDR3 has 14 residues. In DNA form, the CDR3 reads TGTGCCAGCAGTGAGTGGGTTCAGGAGGAGGGCTACACCTTC. Amino acids: CASSEWVQEEGYTF.

This chain connects TRBV30 to TRBJ1-5, with 7 nucleotides matching TRBD1. Germline V lookup: CDR1 GTSNPN, CDR2 SVGIG (reference sequence). This CDR3 region has 15 residues. V trimming: 3 bases; J trimming: 6 bases; junction bases outside the gene matches: 11. The DNA for the CDR3 is TGTGCCTGGAGCGTTGCAGGGGGAGTGGGTCAGCCCCAGCATTTT. Encoded protein: CAWSVAGGVGQPQHF.

The chain combines TRBV7-9 with TRBJ2-5, with a tentative D call TRBD2 (5 bases). Germline assignment: CDR1 SEHNR and CDR2 FQNEAQ (reference sequence). V lost 0 bases to trimming and J lost 2 bases, with 7 bases between them. The CDR3 extends over 14 amino acids. Written as DNA, the CDR3 is TGTGCCAGCAGCTTAGCAGGACTTCAAGAGACCCAGTACTTC. Amino acids: CASSLAGLQETQYF.

V usage is TRBV9 and J usage is TRBJ2-7, with D maybe TRBD2 (7 bases). Looked up from germline, CDR1 is SGDLS and CDR2 is YYNGEE. The V and J ends lost 3 bases and 2 bases respectively, with 15 bases between them. The CDR3 is made up of 15 amino acids. In DNA form, the CDR3 reads TGTGCCAGCAGCGCAAGCGGGACAAGAACCTACGAGCAGTACTTC. Its protein product is CASSASGTRTYEQYF. Supplemented by reference TRBV9 and TRBJ2-7, the full variable domain reads DSGVTQTPKHLITATGQRVTLRCSPRSGDLSVYWYQQSLDQGLQFLIQYYNGEERAKGNILERFSAQQFPDLHSELNLSSLELGDSALYFCASSASGTRTYEQYFGPGTRLTVT.

This rearrangement joins TRBV6-6 to TRBJ2-7; maybe TRBD2 (6 bases). This CDR3 is built from 12 residues. Between the trimmed V and J ends, which lost 4 bases and 5 bases, there was a span of 9 bases. The germline CDR1 and CDR2 sequences are MNHNY and SVGAGI (reference sequence). The CDR3 bases are TGTGCCAGCAGTTCGGGGGTGAACGAGCAGTACTTC. It codes for CASSSGVNEQYF.

The genes are TRBV11-2 and TRBJ2-7, with D unresolved. Trimming pared 1 base from V and 6 bases from J, leaving 7 bases between. The CDR3 consists of 12 residues. Germline assignment: CDR1 SGHAT and CDR2 FQNNGV. The CDR3 spells CASSLGSVEQYF. The DNA of the CDR3 is TGTGCCAGCAGCTTAGGTAGTGTCGAGCAGTACTTC.

The V call is TRBV27, the J call TRBJ2-7; a possible D gene is TRBD1 (6 bases). Trimming pared 4 bases from V and 2 bases from J, leaving 12 bases between. Germline assignment: CDR1 MNHEY and CDR2 SMNVEV (reference sequence). The CDR3 sequence is 14 residues long. CDR3 nucleotide sequence: TGTGCCAGCAGTTATCAGGGGCGAGCCTACGAGCAGTACTTC. Amino acid sequence: CASSYQGRAYEQYF.

In DNA, the CDR3 is TGTGCCAGCAGCCAGCTACTAGCGGGGGGTCACGCTACGCAGTATTTT. Translated: CASSQLLAGGHATQYF. This sequence joins TRBV13 and TRBJ2-3; 12 bases align to TRBD2. The CDR3 contains 16 residues. The J segment lost 8 bases and the V segment lost 5 bases, leaving 11 bases of the junction unmatched. CDR1 is PRHDT and CDR2 is FYEKMQ in the germline V gene (reference sequence).